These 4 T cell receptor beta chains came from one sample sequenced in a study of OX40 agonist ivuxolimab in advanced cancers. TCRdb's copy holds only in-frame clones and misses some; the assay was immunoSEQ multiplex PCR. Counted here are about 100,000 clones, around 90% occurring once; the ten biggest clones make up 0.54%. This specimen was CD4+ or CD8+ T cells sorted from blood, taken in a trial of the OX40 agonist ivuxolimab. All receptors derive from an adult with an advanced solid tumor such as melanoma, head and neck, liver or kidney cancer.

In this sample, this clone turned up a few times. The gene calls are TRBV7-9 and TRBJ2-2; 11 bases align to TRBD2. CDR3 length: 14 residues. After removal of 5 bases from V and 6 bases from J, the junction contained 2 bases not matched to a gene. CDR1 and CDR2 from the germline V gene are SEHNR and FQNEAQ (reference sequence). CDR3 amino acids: CASSLGLAAGELFF. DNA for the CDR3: TGTGCCAGCAGCCTGGGACTAGCGGCCGGGGAGCTGTTTTTT.

The CDR3 here is CASSIRDFLYEQYF. DNA for the CDR3: TGTGCCAGCAGTATCCGGGACTTCCTCTACGAGCAGTACTTC. This chain uses TRBV6-1 with TRBJ2-7; possible D gene TRBD2, 6 bases. This CDR3 spans 14 amino acids. Trimming shortened V by 5 bases and J by 3 bases, and 14 bases separated the two germline ends. Germline V gives CDR1 MNHNS, CDR2 SASEGT.

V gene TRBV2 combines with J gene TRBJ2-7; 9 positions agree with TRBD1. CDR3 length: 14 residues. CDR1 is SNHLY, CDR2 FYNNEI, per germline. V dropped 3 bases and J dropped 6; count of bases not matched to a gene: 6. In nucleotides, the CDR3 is TGTGCCAGCAGTGAGTTAGGGACAGGGACCGAGCAGTACTTC. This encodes CASSELGTGTEQYF.

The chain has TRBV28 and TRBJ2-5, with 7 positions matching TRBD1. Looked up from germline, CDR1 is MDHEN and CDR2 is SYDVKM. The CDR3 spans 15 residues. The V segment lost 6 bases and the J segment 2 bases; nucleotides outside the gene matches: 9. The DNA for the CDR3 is TGTGCCAGCAGCCCACGGACAGGAGTTCAAGAGACCCAGTACTTC. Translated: CASSPRTGVQETQYF.